This is a list of T cell receptor beta chains from one sample in a study of cytomegalovirus exposure and HLA in healthy donors. The table came from immunoSEQ multiplex PCR; TCRdb's copy has only in-frame clones and leaves some out. The repertoire table contains over 100,000 clones. Sequencing used PBMCs. The source of these receptors is a man between 18 and 29 years old in good health and CMV-seronegative. The CDR3 runs from the conserved cysteine through the conserved F or W.

v_gene	j_gene	CDR3aa
TRBV11-3	TRBJ2-2	CASSGTSGRVNTGELFF
TRBV5-8	TRBJ1-5	CASSLGTGANQPQHF
TRBV4-3	TRBJ2-7	CASSQDAGGSGEQYF
TRBV27	TRBJ1-5	CASSPRGGSNQPQHF
TRBV6-5	TRBJ1-1	CASRQWTGLNTEAFF
TRBV7-9	TRBJ2-5	CASSWGGAGGQETQYF
TRBV6-1	TRBJ2-1	CASSGLAGHNEQFF
TRBV19	TRBJ2-2	CASQAITGELFF
TRBV11-2	TRBJ2-3	CASGGDTQYF
TRBV18	TRBJ1-1	CASSQSELNTEAFF
TRBV7-9	TRBJ2-1	CASSLVTGNEQFF
TRBV6-1	TRBJ2-7	CASSLDRVSYEQYF
TRBV28	TRBJ2-1	CASSSGTLYNEQFF
TRBV6-5	TRBJ2-7	CASSYETGYEQYF
TRBV28	TRBJ1-5	CASSLWGGLRKNQPQHF
TRBV25-1	TRBJ1-2	CASSVGGQTYGYTF
TRBV5-4	TRBJ1-2	CASSLEQGDGYTF
TRBV5-1	TRBJ1-2	CASSLSEGHYGYTF
TRBV28	TRBJ1-3	CASRNSYTIYF
TRBV4-3	TRBJ2-3	CASSQTQGSTDTQYF
TRBV29-1	TRBJ2-5	CSVSGESGQETQYF
TRBV9	TRBJ2-5	CASSVVEALQETQYF
TRBV27	TRBJ1-2	CASSLGHNYGYTF
TRBV11-2	TRBJ1-2	CASSSQGINYGYTF
TRBV7-3	TRBJ2-7	CASSLNGQGREQYF
TRBV5-1	TRBJ2-5	CASSLVPGGEETQYF
TRBV7-9	TRBJ2-3	CASSPRAGTDTQYF
TRBV9	TRBJ2-7	CASSLMWGGSYEQYF
TRBV21-1	TRBJ2-5	CASSKGKMRQETQYF
TRBV29-1	TRBJ1-1	CSVEDPQDFQAFF
TRBV28	TRBJ1-3	CASSPPLQGGNTIYF
TRBV10-3	-	CAISEDSYEQYF
TRBV9	TRBJ1-1	CASSSSMGGPPNTEAFF
TRBV2	TRBJ1-2	CASSLLPTGSDYGYTF
TRBV7-3	TRBJ2-1	CASSRETSGEYNEQFF
TRBV6-1	TRBJ2-7	CASTVRVGYEQYF
TRBV14	TRBJ1-6	CASSQTGGNSPLHF
TRBV27	TRBJ1-4	CASSPEGQGDEKLFF
TRBV28	TRBJ1-1	CASSQRTVNTEAFF
TRBV7-8	TRBJ2-1	CASSPREAVYNEQFF
TRBV7-9	TRBJ2-5	CATPTSGVMETQYF
TRBV6-5	TRBJ1-3	CASSPGTTRNTIYF
TRBV7-9	TRBJ2-1	CASSSAPGYDEQFF
TRBV6-5	TRBJ2-1	CASTGVWNDEQFF
TRBV9	TRBJ1-1	CASSVWPADTEAFF
TRBV5-1	TRBJ2-7	CASSLVSGFDEQYF
TRBV30	TRBJ2-1	CAWTIASGFGYQQFF
TRBV5-8	TRBJ2-1	CASSPLTSGYNEQFF
TRBV11-3	TRBJ2-7	CASSDRGNYEQYF
TRBV18	TRBJ2-5	CASSPYRGLSETQYF
TRBV19	TRBJ1-1	CASSIERDRGKNTEAFF